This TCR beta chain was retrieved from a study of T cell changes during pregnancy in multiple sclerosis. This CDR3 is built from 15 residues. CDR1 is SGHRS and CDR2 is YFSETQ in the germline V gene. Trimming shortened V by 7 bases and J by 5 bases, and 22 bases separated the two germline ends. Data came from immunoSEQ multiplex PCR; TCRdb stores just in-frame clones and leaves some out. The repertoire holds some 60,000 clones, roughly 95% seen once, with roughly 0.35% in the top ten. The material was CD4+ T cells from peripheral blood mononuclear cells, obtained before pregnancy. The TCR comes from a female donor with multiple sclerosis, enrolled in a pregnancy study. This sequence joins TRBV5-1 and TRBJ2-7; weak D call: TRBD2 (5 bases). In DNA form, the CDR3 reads TGCGCCAGCGCCGCGAGGGCGGCGATGGTCGACGAGCAGTACTTC. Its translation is CASAARAAMVDEQYF.